This T cell receptor (beta chain) was identified in a study of T-cell reconstitution after alpha-beta-depleted transplantation in children (dated by TCRdb to between 2015 and 2016). About the investigation overall: The study quantitatively tracked T-cell immune reconstitution after TCRalphabeta/CD19-depleted allogeneic hematopoietic cell transplantation in children using TCR repertoire profiling.

The library was generated by PCR. Instrument on record: Illumina HiSeq 2500. Molecular barcoding was employed in the preparation of TCR libraries, with unique molecular identifiers being used to normalize TCRbeta repertoire quantification. TCRdb reanalyzed the raw reads on its own, using fastp at Q25 for trimming and MiXCR for clone calling, and kept in-frame beta chains. Entries are consolidated by CDR3 protein sequence, retaining the most common genes and DNA. Here the sample has some 640,000 distinct CDR3 sequences; 16% occur a single time. The top ten clonotypes cover over 0.95% of the sample. The CDR3 goes from the cysteine to the phenylalanine over 14 residues. The only DNA kept is the CDR3, 42 bases in frame from the first base. The germline V gene (reference sequence) gives CDR1 as DFQATT and CDR2 as SNEGSKA. Trimming takes 3 bases off V and 1 base off J; junction bases not matched to a gene: 5.

This clonotype came up many times. It lacks a known antigen. No much larger clone is present one base from it, and per-base qualities are unavailable. The sequencing used PBMCs from the stem cell graft donor, collected from the stem cell graft. The sequence was collected from a human donor who donated a stem cell graft to a child with acute myeloid leukemia. The chain is made from TRBV20-1 and TRBJ1-1, with 7 central nucleotides matching TRBD1. The CDR3 protein sequence reads: CSARDTGENTEAFF. The DNA sequence follows: TGCAGTGCTAGGGATACAGGGGAGAACACTGAAGCTTTCTTT.